Presented here are 21 T cell receptor beta chains from one specimen sequenced in a study of T cells in Graves' hyperthyroidism and ophthalmopathy. RNA transcripts gave rise to amplified TCR beta CDR3 regions. The HTBI primer set was used in a first-round RT-PCR of the TCR CDR3. Using its own MiXCR run on the multiplex PCR reads, TCRdb lists one record per CDR3 protein. This sample has hundreds of thousands of distinct CDR3 sequences; roughly 14% occur once, and the top ten carry around 14%. Sequenced input: blood. All receptors derive from a man aged 18 to 35 with Graves' ophthalmopathy.

The chain is built from TRBV10-3 and TRBJ2-2; TRBD2 matches at 10 bases. Germline loops: CDR1 ENHRY, CDR2 SYGVKD. J gave up 1 base and V 3 bases, and 5 bases lay outside the gene matches. This CDR3 has 17 amino acids. The CDR3 loop is CAISDSRLAGNTGELFF. The DNA of the CDR3 is TGTGCCATCAGTGACTCCCGACTAGCGGGGAACACCGGGGAGCTGTTTTTT.

The rearrangement uses TRBV14 and TRBJ1-1; D gene unclear. From germline, CDR1 is SGHDN and CDR2 FVKESK. V was clipped by 0 bases and J by 10 bases, with 18 bases between them. The length of the CDR3 is 15 residues. The CDR3, as DNA: TGTGCCAGCAGCCAAGATACCCAGTCTTACTCGGGAGCTTTCTTT. It translates to CASSQDTQSYSGAFF.

J is TRBJ1-4 and V is TRBV27; TRBD1 matches 7 bases. Losses at the gene ends were 5 bases for V and 5 bases for J; bases not matched to a gene: 5. The CDR3 covers 14 residues. Germline V gene data show CDR1 as MNHEY and CDR2 as SMNVEV (reference sequence). The CDR3 protein is CASSKGANNEKLFF. The CDR3 nucleotides are TGTGCCAGCAGTAAGGGGGCTAACAATGAAAAACTGTTTTTT.

The V and J genes are TRBV13 and TRBJ2-5, with D tentatively TRBD2 (6 bases). Germline V gene sequence: CDR1 PRHDT, CDR2 FYEKMQ (reference sequence). CDR3 length equals 16 residues. The V end lost 4 bases, the J end lost 0 bases, and 15 bases lay between the germline ends. CDR3 loop: CASSSNLREYQETQYF. CDR3 nucleotide sequence: TGTGCCAGCAGCTCAAACCTCCGGGAGTACCAAGAGACCCAGTACTTC.

The J gene is TRBJ2-7, the V gene TRBV5-5; TRBD1 matches 10 bases. CDR3 length equals 14 residues. After removal of 2 bases from V and 6 bases from J, the junction contained 5 bases not matched to a gene. CDR1 and CDR2 (germline): SGHKS, YYEKEE (reference sequence). CDR3 in DNA: TGTGCCAGCAGCTTTATGGACAGGGGGTCCGAGCAGTACTTC. Its protein product is CASSFMDRGSEQYF.

Points on this clonotype: No conserved phenylalanine or tryptophan is present at the end of the CDR3, so a read error is the likely explanation. V usage is TRBV11-3 and J usage is TRBJ2-7; no reliable D call. The germline gives CDR1 SGHNT, CDR2 YENEEA. V lost 5 bases and J 1 base, leaving 12 bases between the germline ends. This CDR3 is built from 14 residues. For the CDR3, the DNA is TGTGCCAGCAGCACCACCAGTTCATCCTACGAGCAGTACTTA. Translation: CASSTTSSSYEQYL.

There are many counts of this clonotype. The rearrangement links TRBV20-1 to TRBJ2-3, with D perhaps being TRBD1 or TRBD2 (6 bases each). The CDR3 spans 12 residues. The V gene lost 6 bases and the J gene lost 1 base, with 8 bases spanning the gap. Germline V gene data show CDR1 as DFQATT and CDR2 as SNEGSKA (reference sequence). CDR3 DNA: TGCAGTGCGAGGGGGGGCACAGATACGCAGTATTTT. Translated: CSARGGTDTQYF.

This clonotype was observed at least ten times. The rearrangement uses TRBV5-1 and TRBJ2-7, with unresolved D. Germline V gene sequence: CDR1 SGHRS, CDR2 YFSETQ. The V end was cut by 0 bases, the J end by 3 bases, with 16 bases between. The CDR3 consists of 16 residues. CDR3 in DNA: TGCGCCAGCAGCTTGGATGTGGGGTCTGGCCTCTACGAGCAGTACTTC. The encoded protein is CASSLDVGSGLYEQYF.

The genes are TRBV7-3 and TRBJ1-4; 9 nucleotides agree with TRBD1. After removal of 5 bases from V and 5 bases from J, the junction contained 9 bases not matched to a gene. This CDR3 contains 16 residues. Germline lookup yields CDR1 SGHTA and CDR2 FQGTGA. DNA of the CDR3: TGTGCCAGCAGCCCCAGTGGACAGGGGATCAATGAAAAACTGTTTTTT. This gives the protein CASSPSGQGINEKLFF.

This clonotype has at least ten counts. This chain connects TRBV12-3 or TRBV12-4 to TRBJ1-5; weak D call: TRBD1 (5 bases). The CDR3 runs 13 residues. Trimming shortened V by 6 bases and J by 6 bases, and 12 bases separated the two germline ends. The CDR3 DNA reads TGTGCCAGCAGGGGGACTGGGACTCAGCCCCAGCATTTT. Residues: CASRGTGTQPQHF.

This clonotype was recorded at least ten times. The chain combines TRBV3-1 with TRBJ2-2; 7 nucleotides agree with TRBD2. CDR1 LGHDT and CDR2 YNNKEL come from the germline V gene (reference sequence). V lost 2 bases to trimming and J lost 6 bases; unmatched junction nucleotides: 9. The CDR3 runs 16 residues. The CDR3 protein is CASSQFAGDVAGELFF. In nucleotides, the CDR3 is TGTGCCAGCAGCCAATTTGCGGGAGATGTGGCCGGGGAGCTGTTTTTT.

The chain has TRBV6-1 and TRBJ2-7; TRBD1 agrees at 9 bases. J lost 6 bases, V lost 8 bases, and 11 bases had no gene match. CDR3 length equals 14 residues. Per germline, CDR1 MNHNS and CDR2 SASEGT. The CDR3 reads CASGPPGQGGEQYF. The DNA for the CDR3 is TGTGCCAGCGGCCCCCCGGGACAGGGAGGCGAGCAGTACTTC.

There are many counts of this clonotype. The chain uses TRBV12-3 or TRBV12-4 and TRBJ2-7; D unclear. Trimming shortened V by 11 bases and J by 3 bases, and 8 bases separated the two germline ends. The CDR3 runs 10 residues. CDR3 nucleotides: TGTGCCGGGCCGGTCTACGAGCAGTACTTC. As protein: CAGPVYEQYF.

V gene TRBV25-1 combines with J gene TRBJ1-2; possibly TRBD1 for D (5 bases). The CDR3 has 14 amino acids. V was trimmed by 0 bases and J by 8 bases, leaving 13 bases between them. From germline, CDR1 is MGHDK and CDR2 SYGVNS. The chain's CDR3 is CASSEYKAGQGYTF. DNA for the CDR3: TGTGCCAGCAGTGAATATAAGGCAGGGCAAGGCTACACCTTC.

This clonotype was seen ten or more times. This chain connects TRBV11-3 to TRBJ2-2, with a tentative D call TRBD1 (5 bases). Germline values: CDR1 SGHNT, CDR2 YENEEA. V lost 5 bases to trimming and J lost 0 bases, with 16 bases between them. This CDR3 is built from 17 residues. The CDR3 nucleotides read TGTGCCAGCAGCGGACACAGTAAGGGGTCGAACACCGGGGAGCTGTTTTTT. This gives the protein CASSGHSKGSNTGELFF.

V is TRBV19 and J is TRBJ1-5; TRBD1 agrees at 9 bases. The CDR3 has 16 amino acids. The ends lost 1 base at V and 6 bases at J; junction bases unmatched: 7. CDR1 and CDR2 (germline): LNHDA, SQIVND (reference sequence). The CDR3 DNA reads TGTGCCAGTAGTATAGTAGGGACAGGGATGGGTCAGCCCCAGCATTTT. This encodes CASSIVGTGMGQPQHF. Complete variable domain (other parts from reference TRBV19 and TRBJ1-5): DGGITQSPKYLFRKEGQNVTLSCEQNLNHDAMYWYRQDPGQGLRLIYYSQIVNDFQKGDIAEGYSVSREKKESFPLTVTSAQKNPTAFYLCASSIVGTGMGQPQHFGDGTRLSIL.

This clonotype was seen repeatedly, ten times or more. The gene calls are TRBV16 and TRBJ1-5; 7 nucleotides agree with TRBD1. Germline CDR1 KGHSY, CDR2 FQNENV. V gave up 3 bases and J gave up 11 bases; unmatched junction bases: 13. The CDR3 totals 15 residues. CDR3 residues: CASSHEGDSLRAQHF. The DNA for the CDR3 is TGTGCCAGCAGCCATGAGGGGGACAGTTTACGGGCCCAGCATTTT.

To note about this clonotype: A read error may be the cause here, since a much bigger clone is one base away. This rearrangement joins TRBV7-8 to TRBJ1-1, with 7 positions matching TRBD1. V lost 0 bases to trimming and J lost 10 bases; unmatched junction nucleotides: 8. The germline CDR1 and CDR2 sequences are SGHVS and FQNEAQ. This CDR3 has 14 amino acids. Written as DNA, the CDR3 is TGTGCCAGCAGCTTAGCCGGGACAGCGGATGGAGCTTTCTTT. Its protein is CASSLAGTADGAFF.

This clonotype was seen ten or more times. The chain recombines TRBV18 with TRBJ2-5; D unclear. Germline CDR1 KGHSH, CDR2 LQKENI. The CDR3 spans 15 residues. Trimming took 5 bases from V and 5 from J, leaving 18 bases between them. The CDR3 spells CASSTYLTDRETQYF. CDR3 sequence (DNA): TGTGCCAGCTCAACGTACCTCACAGATCGGGAGACCCAGTACTTC.

In this sample, this clonotype turned up many times. V is TRBV5-1 and J is TRBJ2-1; maybe TRBD2 (5 bases). From germline, CDR1 is SGHRS and CDR2 YFSETQ. The CDR3 runs 13 residues. V was pared by 0 bases and J by 9 bases, with 10 bases between. The CDR3 region is CASSLENGSEQFF. Here the CDR3 DNA reads TGCGCCAGCAGCTTGGAAAATGGGAGTGAGCAGTTCTTC. The full variable domain, in which reference TRBV5-1 and TRBJ2-1 provide the parts outside the CDR3, is KAGVTQTPRYLIKTRGQQVTLSCSPISGHRSVSWYQQTPGQGLQFLFEYFSETQRNKGNFPGRFSGRQFSNSRSEMNVSTLELGDSALYLCASSLENGSEQFFGPGTRLTVL.

The chain combines TRBV20-1 with TRBJ2-4; tentative D call: TRBD2 (5 bases). Per germline, CDR1 DFQATT and CDR2 SNEGSKA (reference sequence). The ends were cut back, 0 bases at V and 2 bases at J, with 8 bases in the middle. The CDR3 runs 14 residues. CDR3 region: CSARDVATKNIQYF. In DNA, the CDR3 is TGCAGTGCTAGAGATGTAGCGACCAAAAACATTCAGTACTTC.